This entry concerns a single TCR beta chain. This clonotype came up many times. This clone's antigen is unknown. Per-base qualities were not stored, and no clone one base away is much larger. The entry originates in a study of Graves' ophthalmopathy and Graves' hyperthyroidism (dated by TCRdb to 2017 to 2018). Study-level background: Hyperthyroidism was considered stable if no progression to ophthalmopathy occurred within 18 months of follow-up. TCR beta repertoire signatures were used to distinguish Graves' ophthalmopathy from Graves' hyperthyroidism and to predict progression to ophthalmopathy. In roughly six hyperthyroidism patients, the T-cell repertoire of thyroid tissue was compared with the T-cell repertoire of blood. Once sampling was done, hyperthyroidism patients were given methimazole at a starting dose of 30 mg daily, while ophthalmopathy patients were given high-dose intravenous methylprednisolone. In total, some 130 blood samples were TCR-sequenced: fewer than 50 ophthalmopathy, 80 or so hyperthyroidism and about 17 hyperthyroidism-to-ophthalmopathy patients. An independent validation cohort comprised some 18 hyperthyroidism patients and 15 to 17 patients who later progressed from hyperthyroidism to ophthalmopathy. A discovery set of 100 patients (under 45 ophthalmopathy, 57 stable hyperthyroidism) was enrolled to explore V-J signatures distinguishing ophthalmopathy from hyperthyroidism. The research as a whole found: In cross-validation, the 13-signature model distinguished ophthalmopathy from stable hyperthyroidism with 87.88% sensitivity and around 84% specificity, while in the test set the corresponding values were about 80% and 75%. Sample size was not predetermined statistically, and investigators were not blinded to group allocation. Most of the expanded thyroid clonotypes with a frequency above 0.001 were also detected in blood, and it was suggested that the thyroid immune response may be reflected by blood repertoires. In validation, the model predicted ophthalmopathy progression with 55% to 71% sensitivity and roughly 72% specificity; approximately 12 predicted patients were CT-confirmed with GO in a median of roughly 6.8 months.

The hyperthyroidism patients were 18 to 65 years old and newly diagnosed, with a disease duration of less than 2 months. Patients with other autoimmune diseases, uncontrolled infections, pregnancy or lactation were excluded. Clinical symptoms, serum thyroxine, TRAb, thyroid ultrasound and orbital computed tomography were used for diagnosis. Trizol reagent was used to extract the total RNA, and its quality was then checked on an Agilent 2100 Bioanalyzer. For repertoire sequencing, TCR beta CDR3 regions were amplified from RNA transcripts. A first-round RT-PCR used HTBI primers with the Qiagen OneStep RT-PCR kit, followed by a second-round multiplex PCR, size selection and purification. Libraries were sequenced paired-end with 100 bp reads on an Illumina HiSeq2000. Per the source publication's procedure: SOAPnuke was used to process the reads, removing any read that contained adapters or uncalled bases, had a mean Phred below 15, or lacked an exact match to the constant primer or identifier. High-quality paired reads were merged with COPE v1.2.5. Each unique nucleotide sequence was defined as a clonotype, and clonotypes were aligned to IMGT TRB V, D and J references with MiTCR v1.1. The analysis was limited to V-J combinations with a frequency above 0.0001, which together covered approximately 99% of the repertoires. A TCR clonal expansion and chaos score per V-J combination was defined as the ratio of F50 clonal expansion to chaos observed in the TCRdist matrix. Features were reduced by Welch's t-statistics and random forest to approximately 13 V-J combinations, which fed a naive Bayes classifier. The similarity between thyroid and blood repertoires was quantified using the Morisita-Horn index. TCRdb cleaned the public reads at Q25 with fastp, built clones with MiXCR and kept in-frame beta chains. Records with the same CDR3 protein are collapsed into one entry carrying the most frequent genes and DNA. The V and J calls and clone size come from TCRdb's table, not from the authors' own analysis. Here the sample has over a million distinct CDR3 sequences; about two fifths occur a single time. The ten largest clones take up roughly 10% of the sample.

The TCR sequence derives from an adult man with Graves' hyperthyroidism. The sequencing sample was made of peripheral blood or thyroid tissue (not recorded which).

The CDR3 protein is CASRDPGTVNTEAFF. The nucleotide sequence is TGTGCCAGCAGGGACCCAGGGACCGTGAACACTGAAGCTTTCTTT. Recombination joined TRBV6-2 or TRBV6-3 with TRBJ1-1; TRBD1 could be the D gene, as 5 bases match. CDR1 MNHEY and CDR2 SVGEGT are derived from the germline V gene. V is clipped by 6 bases and J by 0 bases, and the sequence between their germline boundaries is 14 bases long. The CDR3, from cysteine to phenylalanine, totals 15 residues. The entry retains the CDR3 DNA only, 45 bases that are in frame from base 1.